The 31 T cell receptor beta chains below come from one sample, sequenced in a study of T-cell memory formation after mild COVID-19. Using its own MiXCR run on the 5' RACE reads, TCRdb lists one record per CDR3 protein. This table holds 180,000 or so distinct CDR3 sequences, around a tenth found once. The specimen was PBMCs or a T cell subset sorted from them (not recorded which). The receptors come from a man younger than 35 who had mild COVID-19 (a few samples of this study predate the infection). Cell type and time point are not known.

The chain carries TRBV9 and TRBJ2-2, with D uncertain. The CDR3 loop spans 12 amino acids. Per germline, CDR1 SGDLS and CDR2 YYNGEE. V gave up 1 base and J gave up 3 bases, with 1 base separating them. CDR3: CASSVYTGELFF. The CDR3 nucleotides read TGTGCCAGCAGCGTATACACCGGGGAGCTGTTTTTT.

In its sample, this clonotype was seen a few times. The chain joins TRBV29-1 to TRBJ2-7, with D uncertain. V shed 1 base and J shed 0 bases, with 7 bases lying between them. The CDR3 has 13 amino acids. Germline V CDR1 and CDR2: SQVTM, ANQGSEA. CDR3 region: CSVEVGSSYEQYF. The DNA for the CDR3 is TGCAGCGTTGAAGTCGGAAGCTCCTACGAGCAGTACTTC.

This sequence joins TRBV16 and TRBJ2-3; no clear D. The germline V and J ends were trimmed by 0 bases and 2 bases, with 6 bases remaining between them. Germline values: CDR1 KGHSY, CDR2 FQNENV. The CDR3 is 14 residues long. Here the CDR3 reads CASSQSSYTDTQYF. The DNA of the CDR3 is TGTGCCAGCAGCCAATCTTCCTACACAGATACGCAGTATTTT.

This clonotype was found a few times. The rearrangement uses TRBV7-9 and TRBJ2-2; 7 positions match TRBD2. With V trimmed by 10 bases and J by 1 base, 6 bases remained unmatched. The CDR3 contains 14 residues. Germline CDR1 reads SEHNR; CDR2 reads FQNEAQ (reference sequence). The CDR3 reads CATRGGENTGELFF. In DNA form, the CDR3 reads TGTGCCACCCGGGGAGGGGAGAACACCGGGGAGCTGTTTTTT.

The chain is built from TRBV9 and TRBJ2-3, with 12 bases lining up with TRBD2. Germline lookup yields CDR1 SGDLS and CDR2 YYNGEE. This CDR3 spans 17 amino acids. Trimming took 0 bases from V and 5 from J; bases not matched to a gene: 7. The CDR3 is CASSVVASGGAGDTQYF. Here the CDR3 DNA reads TGTGCCAGCAGCGTAGTAGCTAGCGGGGGGGCCGGAGATACGCAGTATTTT.

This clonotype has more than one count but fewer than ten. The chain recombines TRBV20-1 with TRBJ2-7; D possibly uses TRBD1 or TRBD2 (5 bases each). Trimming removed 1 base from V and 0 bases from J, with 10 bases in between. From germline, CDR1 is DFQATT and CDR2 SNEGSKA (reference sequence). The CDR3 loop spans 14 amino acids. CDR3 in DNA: TGCAGTGCTAGAGTCGGGACGGACTCCTACGAGCAGTACTTC. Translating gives CSARVGTDSYEQYF.

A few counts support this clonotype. This CDR3 reads CSAASMISQPQHF. Written as DNA, the CDR3 is TGCAGTGCCGCTTCCATGATATCGCAGCCCCAGCATTTT. The V and J genes are TRBV20-1 and TRBJ1-5; D gene uncertain. CDR1 and CDR2 from the germline V gene are DFQATT and SNEGSKA (reference sequence). The V gene lost 6 bases and the J gene lost 7 bases, with 16 bases spanning the gap. This CDR3 contains 13 residues.

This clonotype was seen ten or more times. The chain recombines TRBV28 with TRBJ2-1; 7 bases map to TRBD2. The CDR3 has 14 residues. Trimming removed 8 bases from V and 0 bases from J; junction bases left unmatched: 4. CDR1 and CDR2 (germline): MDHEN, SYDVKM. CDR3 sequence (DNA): TGTGCCAGCGTAGGCGGGAGCTCCTACAATGAGCAGTTCTTC. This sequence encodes CASVGGSSYNEQFF.

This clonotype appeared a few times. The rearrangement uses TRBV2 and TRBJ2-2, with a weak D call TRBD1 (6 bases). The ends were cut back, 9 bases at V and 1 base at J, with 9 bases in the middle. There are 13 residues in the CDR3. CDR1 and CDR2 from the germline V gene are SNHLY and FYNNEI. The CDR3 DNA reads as TGTGCCAGTTACAGGGAGAACACCGGGGAGCTGTTTTTT. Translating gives CASYRENTGELFF.

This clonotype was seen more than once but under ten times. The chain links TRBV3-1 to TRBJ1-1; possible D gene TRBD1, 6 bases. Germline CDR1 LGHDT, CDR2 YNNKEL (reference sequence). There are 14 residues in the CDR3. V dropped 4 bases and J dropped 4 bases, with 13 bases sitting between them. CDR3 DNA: TGTGCCAGCAGCCCCAGGGGTGGTCGCACTGAAGCTTTCTTT. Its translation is CASSPRGGRTEAFF.

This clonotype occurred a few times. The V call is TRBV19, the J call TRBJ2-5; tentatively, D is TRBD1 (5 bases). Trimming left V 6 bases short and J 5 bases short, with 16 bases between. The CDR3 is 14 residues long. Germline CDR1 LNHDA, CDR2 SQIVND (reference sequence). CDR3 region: CASSRTRRVETQYF. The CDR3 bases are TGTGCCAGTAGCCGGACAAGGCGTGTTGAGACCCAGTACTTC.

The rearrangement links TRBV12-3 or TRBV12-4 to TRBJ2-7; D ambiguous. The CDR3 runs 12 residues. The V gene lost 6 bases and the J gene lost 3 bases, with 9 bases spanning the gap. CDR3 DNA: TGTGCCAGCAGCTTGATGAGCTACGAGCAGTACTTC. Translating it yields CASSLMSYEQYF.

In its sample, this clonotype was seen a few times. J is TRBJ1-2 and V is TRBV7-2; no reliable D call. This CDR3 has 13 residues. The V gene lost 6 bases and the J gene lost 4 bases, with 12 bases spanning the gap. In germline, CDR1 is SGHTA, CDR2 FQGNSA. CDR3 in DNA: TGTGCCAGCAGTTCTGTTGATGGCTATGGCTACACCTTC. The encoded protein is CASSSVDGYGYTF.

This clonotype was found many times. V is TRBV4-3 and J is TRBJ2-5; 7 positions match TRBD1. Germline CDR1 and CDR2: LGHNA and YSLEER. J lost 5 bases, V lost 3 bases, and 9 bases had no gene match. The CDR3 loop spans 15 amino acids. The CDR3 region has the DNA TGCGCCAGCAGCCAGACAGGGTCCTCCGGGGAGACCCAGTACTTC. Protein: CASSQTGSSGETQYF.

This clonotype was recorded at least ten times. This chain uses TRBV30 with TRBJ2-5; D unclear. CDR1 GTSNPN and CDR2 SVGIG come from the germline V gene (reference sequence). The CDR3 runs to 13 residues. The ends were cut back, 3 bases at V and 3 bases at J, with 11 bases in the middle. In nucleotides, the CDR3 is TGTGCCTGGAGAGGCGCAGCTGAAGAGACCCAGTACTTC. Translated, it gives CAWRGAAEETQYF.

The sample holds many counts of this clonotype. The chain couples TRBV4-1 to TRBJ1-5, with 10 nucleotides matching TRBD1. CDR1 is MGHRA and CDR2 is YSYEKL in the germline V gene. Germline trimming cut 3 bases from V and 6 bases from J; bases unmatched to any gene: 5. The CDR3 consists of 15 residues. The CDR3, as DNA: TGCGCCAGCAGCCAGGGGACAGGGGTGGGTCAGCCCCAGCATTTT. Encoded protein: CASSQGTGVGQPQHF.

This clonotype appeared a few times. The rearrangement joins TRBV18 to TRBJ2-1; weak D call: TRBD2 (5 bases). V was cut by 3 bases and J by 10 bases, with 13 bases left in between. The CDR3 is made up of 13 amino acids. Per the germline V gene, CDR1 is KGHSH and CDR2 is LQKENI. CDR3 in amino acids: CASSPRSPGEQFF. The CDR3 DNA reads TGTGCCAGCTCACCTCGATCCCCGGGGGAGCAGTTCTTC.

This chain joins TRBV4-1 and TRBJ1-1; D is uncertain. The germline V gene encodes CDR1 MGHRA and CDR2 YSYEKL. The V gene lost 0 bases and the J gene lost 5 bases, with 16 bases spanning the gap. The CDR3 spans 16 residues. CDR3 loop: CASSQDYGRPLTEAFF. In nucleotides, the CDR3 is TGCGCCAGCAGCCAAGATTATGGAAGGCCCCTAACTGAAGCTTTCTTT.

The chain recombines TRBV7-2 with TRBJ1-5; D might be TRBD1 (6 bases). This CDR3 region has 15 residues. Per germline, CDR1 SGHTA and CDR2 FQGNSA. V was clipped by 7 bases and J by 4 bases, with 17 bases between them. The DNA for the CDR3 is TGTGCCAGCAACCTCGGGGGCGGGGGGAATCAGCCCCAGCATTTT. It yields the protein CASNLGGGGNQPQHF.

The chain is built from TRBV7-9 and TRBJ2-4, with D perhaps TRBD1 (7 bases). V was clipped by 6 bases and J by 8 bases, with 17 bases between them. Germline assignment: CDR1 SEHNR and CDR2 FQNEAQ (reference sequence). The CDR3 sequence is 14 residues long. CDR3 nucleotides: TGTGCCAGCAGGGCAAGGACAGGAGGGCACATTCAGTACTTC. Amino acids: CASRARTGGHIQYF.

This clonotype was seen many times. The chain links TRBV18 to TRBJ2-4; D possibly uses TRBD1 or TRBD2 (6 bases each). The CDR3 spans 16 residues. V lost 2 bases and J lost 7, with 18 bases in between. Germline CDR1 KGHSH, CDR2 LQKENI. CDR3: CASSPVPGGGRNIQYF. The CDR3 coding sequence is TGTGCCAGCTCACCAGTACCCGGGGGCGGAAGGAACATTCAGTACTTC.

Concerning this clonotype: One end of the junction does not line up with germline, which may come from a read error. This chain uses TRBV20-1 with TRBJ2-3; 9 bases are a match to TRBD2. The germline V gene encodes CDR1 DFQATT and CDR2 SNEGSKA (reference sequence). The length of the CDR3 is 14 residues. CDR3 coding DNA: TGCAGTGCCCGGACCGGGACTAGCACCGATACGCAGTATTTT. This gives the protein CSARTGTSTDTQYF.

The CDR3 region is CASSYGGSETQYF. CDR3 nucleotides: TGTGCCAGCAGTTATGGGGGCTCGGAGACCCAGTACTTC. This chain joins TRBV6-5 and TRBJ2-5; perhaps TRBD1 as D (6 bases). The CDR3 covers 13 residues. V lost 3 bases and J 5 bases, leaving 10 bases between the germline ends. The germline gives CDR1 MNHEY, CDR2 SVGAGI.

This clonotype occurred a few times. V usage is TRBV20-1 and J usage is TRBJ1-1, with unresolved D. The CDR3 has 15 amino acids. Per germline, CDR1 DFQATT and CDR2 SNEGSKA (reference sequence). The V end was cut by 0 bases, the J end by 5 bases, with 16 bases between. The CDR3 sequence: CSARDYRLGETEAFF. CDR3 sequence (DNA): TGCAGTGCTAGAGATTATCGGTTGGGTGAGACTGAAGCTTTCTTT.

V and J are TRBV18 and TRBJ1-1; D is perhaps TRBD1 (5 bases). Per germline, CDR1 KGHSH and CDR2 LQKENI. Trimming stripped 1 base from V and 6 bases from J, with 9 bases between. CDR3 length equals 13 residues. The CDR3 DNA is TGTGCCAGCTCACCACGATCGGGGGCTGAAGCTTTCTTT. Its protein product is CASSPRSGAEAFF.

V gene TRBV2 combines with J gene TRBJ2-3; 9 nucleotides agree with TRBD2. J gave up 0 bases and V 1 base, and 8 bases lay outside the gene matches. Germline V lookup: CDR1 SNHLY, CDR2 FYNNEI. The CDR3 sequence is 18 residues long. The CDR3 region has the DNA TGTGCCAGCAGTGAAGGAGCGGGGGGTTCACGTAGCACAGATACGCAGTATTTT. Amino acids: CASSEGAGGSRSTDTQYF.

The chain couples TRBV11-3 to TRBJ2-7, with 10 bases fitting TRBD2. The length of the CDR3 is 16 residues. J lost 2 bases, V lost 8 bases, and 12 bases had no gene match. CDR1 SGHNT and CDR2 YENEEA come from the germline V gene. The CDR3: CASRGTSGNSPYEQYF. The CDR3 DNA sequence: TGTGCCAGCCGGGGCACTAGCGGGAACTCGCCCTACGAGCAGTACTTC.

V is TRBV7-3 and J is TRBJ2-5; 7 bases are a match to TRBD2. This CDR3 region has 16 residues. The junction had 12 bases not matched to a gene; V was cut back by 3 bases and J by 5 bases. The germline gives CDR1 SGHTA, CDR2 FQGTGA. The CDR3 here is CASSLTGGLSGETQYF. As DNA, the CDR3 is TGTGCCAGCAGCTTGACGGGAGGTTTATCAGGCGAGACCCAGTACTTC.

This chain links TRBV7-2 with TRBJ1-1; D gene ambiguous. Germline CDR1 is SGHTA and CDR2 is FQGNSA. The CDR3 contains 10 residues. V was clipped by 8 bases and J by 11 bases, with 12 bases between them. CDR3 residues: CASGEYWAFF. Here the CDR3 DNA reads TGTGCCAGCGGTGAATACTGGGCTTTCTTT.

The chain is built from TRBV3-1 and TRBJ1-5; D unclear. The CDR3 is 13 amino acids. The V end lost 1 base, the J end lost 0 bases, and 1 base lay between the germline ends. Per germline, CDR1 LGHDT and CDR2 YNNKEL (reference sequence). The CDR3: CASSQGSNQPQHF. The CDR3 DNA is TGTGCCAGCAGCCAAGGTAGCAATCAGCCCCAGCATTTT.

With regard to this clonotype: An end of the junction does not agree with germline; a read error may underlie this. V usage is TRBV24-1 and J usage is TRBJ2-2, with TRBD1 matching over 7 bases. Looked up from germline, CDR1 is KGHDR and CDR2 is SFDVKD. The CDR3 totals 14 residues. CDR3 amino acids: CATSALDRPGELFF. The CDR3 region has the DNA TGTGCCACCAGTGCTTTGGACAGGCCCGGGGAGCTGTTTTTT.